The clone carrying this T cell receptor beta chain was recorded at least ten times. Its specificity is not known. The source of the sample is a study of prognosis after radiotherapy for stage I lung cancer. About the study: All of the enrolled patients had stage I non-small cell lung cancer, and they joined between April 2018 and 2019. Four or five patients had oligometastatic NSCLC after their primary tumor was surgically resected, and 15 or so patients had newly diagnosed primary stage I lung tumors. Squamous cell carcinoma affected over five patients, adenocarcinoma about eleven.

From genomic DNA, two-round multiplex PCR was used to amplify TCR beta CDR3. The authors ran first-round PCR with primers specific to each TRBV and TRBJ gene. TCRdb re-called the multiplex PCR reads through MiXCR, storing one row per CDR3 protein. This sample has over 10,000 distinct CDR3 sequences; 47% occur once, and the top ten carry 25% to 30%. Findings of the study overall: Lower post-radiation Shannon entropy was seen in patients who went on to develop distant metastases.

CDR3 length: 16 residues. Germline CDR1 LNHDA, CDR2 SQIVND (reference sequence). V was shortened by 4 bases and J by 0 bases, with 13 bases between the two germline ends. The chain is built from TRBV19 and TRBJ1-5; D is undetermined. Here the sequenced sample was PBMCs, taken before or after stereotactic body radiation therapy (not recorded which). The receptor was derived from a donor over 45 with non-small cell lung cancer. The CDR3 here is CASSKARGFSNQPQHF. The CDR3 DNA sequence: TGTGCCAGTAGTAAAGCACGGGGTTTTAGCAATCAGCCCCAGCATTTT.